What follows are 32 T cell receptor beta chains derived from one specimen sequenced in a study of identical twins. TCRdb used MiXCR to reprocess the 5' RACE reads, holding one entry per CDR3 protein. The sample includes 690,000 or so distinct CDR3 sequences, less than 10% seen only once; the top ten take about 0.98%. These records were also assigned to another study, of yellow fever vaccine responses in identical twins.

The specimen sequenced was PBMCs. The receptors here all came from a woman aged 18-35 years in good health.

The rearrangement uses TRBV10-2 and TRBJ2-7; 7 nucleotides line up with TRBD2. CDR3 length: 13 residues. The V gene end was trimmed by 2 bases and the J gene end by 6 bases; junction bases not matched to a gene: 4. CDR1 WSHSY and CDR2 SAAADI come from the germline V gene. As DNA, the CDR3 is TGCGCCAGCAGTGAGGCGGGAGTCGGCGAGCAGTACTTC. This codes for CASSEAGVGEQYF.

For the CDR3, the DNA is TGTGCCAGCAGCTTCGAAGTTGGCAGTAAAACCTACGAGCAGTACTTC. Its protein product is CASSFEVGSKTYEQYF. V is TRBV7-9 and J is TRBJ2-7; D call uncertain. CDR3 length: 16 amino acids. V lost 3 bases and J 2 bases, leaving 17 bases between the germline ends. The germline gives CDR1 SEHNR, CDR2 FQNEAQ (reference sequence).

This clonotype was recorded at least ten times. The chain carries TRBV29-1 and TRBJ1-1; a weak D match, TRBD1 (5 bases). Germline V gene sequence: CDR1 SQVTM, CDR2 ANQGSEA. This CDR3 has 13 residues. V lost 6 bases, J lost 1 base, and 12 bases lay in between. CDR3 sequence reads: CSVARGGNTEAFF. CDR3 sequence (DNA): TGCAGCGTCGCAAGGGGAGGGAACACTGAAGCTTTCTTT.

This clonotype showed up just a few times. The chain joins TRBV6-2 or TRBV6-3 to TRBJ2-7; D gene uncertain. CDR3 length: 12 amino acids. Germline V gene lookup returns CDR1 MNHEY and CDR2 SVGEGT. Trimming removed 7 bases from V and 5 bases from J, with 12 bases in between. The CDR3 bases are TGTGCCAGCACCCACACGGGCGACGAGCAGTACTTC. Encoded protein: CASTHTGDEQYF.

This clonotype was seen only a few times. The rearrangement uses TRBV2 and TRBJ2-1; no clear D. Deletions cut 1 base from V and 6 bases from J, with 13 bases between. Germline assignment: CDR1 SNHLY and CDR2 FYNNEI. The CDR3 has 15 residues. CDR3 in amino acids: CASSEGPRSLNEQFF. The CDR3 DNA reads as TGTGCCAGCAGTGAAGGCCCTCGTAGCCTCAATGAGCAGTTCTTC.

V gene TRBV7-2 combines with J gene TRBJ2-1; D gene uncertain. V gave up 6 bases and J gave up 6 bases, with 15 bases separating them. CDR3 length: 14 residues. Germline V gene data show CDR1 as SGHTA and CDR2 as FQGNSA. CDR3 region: CASRPTTLVNEQFF. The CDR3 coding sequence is TGTGCCAGCAGACCAACTACCCTCGTCAATGAGCAGTTCTTC.

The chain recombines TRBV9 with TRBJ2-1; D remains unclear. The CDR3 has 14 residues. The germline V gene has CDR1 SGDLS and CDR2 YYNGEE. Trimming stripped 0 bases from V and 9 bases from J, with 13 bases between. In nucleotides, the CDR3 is TGTGCCAGCAGCGTAGGGATTCCGGGTGGTGAGCAGTTCTTC. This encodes CASSVGIPGGEQFF.

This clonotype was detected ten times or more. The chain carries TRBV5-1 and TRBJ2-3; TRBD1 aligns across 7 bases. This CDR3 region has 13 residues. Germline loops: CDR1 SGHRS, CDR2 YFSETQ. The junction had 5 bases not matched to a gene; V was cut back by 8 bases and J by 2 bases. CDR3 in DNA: TGCGCCAGTCGGGACAGACACACAGATACGCAGTATTTT. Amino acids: CASRDRHTDTQYF.

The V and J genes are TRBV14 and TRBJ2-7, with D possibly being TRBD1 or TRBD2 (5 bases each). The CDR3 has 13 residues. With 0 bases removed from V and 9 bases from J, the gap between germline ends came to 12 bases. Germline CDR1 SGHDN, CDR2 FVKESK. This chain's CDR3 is CASSQDRAAAQYF. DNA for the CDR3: TGTGCCAGCAGCCAAGACAGGGCAGCGGCGCAGTACTTC.

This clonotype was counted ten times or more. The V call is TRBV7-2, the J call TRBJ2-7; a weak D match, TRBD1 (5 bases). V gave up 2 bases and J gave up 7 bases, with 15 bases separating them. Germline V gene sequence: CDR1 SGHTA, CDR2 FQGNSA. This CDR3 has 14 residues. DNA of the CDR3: TGTGCCAGCAGCTTATCGCCAGGGATTAGAGAGCAGTACTTC. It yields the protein CASSLSPGIREQYF.

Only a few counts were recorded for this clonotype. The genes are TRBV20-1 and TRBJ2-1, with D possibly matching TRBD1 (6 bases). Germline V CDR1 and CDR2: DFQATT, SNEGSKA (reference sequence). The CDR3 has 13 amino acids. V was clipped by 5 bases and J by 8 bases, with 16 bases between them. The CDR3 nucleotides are TGCAGTGCTCGTCCCGGGACATTGGATGAGCAGTTCTTC. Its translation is CSARPGTLDEQFF.

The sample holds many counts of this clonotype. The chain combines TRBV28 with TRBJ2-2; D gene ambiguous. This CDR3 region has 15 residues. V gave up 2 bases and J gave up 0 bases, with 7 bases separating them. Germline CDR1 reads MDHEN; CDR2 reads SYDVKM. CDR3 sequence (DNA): TGTGCCAGCAGTTTACGACGGACGAACACCGGGGAGCTGTTTTTT. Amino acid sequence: CASSLRRTNTGELFF.

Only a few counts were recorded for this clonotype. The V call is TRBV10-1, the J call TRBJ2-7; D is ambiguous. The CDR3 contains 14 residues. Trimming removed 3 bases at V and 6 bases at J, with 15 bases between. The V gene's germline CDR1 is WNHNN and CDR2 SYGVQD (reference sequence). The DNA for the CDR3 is TGCGCCAGCAGTGAAAACCTGCTAAGAGGCGAGCAGTACTTC. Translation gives CASSENLLRGEQYF.

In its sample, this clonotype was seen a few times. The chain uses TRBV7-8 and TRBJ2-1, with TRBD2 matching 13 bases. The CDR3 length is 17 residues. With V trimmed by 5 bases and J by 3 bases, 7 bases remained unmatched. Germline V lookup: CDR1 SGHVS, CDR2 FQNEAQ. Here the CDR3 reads CASSDRTSGGFYNEQFF. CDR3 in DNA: TGTGCCAGCAGCGATCGGACTAGCGGGGGATTCTACAATGAGCAGTTCTTC.

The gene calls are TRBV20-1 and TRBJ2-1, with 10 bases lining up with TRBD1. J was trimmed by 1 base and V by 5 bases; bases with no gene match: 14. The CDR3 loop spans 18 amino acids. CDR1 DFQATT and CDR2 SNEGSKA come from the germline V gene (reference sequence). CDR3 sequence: CSAVDGTGESRSYNEQFF. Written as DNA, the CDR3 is TGCAGTGCTGTGGACGGGACAGGGGAGAGTAGGTCCTACAATGAGCAGTTCTTC.

The CDR3 loop is CAISPTHTGELFF. As DNA, the CDR3 is TGTGCCATCAGCCCAACCCACACCGGGGAGCTGTTTTTT. V and J are TRBV10-3 and TRBJ2-2, with D uncertain. The germline V gene encodes CDR1 ENHRY and CDR2 SYGVKD. V was clipped by 6 bases and J by 3 bases, with 8 bases between them. The length of the CDR3 is 13 residues.

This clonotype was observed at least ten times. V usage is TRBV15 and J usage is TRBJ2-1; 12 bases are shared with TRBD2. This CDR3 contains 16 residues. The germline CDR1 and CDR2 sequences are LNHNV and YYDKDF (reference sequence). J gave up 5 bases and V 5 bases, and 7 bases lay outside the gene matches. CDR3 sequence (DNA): TGTGCCACCAGCCGAAGAGGACTAGCGGGGAACAATGAGCAGTTCTTC. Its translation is CATSRRGLAGNNEQFF. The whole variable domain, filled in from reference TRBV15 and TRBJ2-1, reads DAMVIQNPRYQVTQFGKPVTLSCSQTLNHNVMYWYQQKSSQAPKLLFHYYDKDFNNEADTPDNFQSRRPNTSFCFLDIRSPGLGDTAMYLCATSRRGLAGNNEQFFGPGTRLTVL.

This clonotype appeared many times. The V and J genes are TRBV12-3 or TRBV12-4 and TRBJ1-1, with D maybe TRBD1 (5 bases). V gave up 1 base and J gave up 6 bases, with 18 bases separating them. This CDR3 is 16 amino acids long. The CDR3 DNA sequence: TGTGCCAGCAGTTTAGGGTGGGACGGGGCGAAGGCTGAAGCTTTCTTT. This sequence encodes CASSLGWDGAKAEAFF.

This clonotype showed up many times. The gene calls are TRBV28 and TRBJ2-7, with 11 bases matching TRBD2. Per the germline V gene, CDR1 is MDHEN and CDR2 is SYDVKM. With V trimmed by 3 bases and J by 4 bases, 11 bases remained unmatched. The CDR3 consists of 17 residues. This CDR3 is CASSFEASGRPEYEQYF. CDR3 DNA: TGTGCCAGCAGTTTTGAGGCTAGCGGGAGGCCTGAGTACGAGCAGTACTTC. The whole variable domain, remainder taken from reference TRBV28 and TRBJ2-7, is DVKVTQSSRYLVKRTGEKVFLECVQDMDHENMFWYRQDPGLGLRLIYFSYDVKMKEKGDIPEGYSVSREKKERFSLILESASTNQTSMYLCASSFEASGRPEYEQYFGPGTRLTVT.

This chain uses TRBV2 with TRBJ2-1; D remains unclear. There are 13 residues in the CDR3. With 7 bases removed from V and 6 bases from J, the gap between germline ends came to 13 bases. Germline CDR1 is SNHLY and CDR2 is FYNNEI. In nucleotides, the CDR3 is TGTGCCAGCACCCCCCCCTGGGGCAATGAGCAGTTCTTC. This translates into CASTPPWGNEQFF.

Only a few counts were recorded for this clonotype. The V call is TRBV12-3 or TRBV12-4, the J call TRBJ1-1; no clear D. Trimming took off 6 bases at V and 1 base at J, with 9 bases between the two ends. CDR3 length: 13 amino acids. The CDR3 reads CASRATANTEAFF. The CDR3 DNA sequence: TGTGCCAGCAGGGCTACAGCGAACACTGAAGCTTTCTTT.

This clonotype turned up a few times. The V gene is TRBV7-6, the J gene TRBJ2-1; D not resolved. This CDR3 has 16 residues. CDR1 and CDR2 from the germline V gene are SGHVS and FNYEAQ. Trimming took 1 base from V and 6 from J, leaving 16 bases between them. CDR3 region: CASSLGLSTNGNEQFF. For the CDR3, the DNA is TGTGCCAGCAGCTTAGGCCTGAGCACGAATGGCAATGAGCAGTTCTTC. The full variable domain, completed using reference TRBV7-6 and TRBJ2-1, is GAGVSQSPRYKVTKRGQDVALRCDPISGHVSLYWYRQALGQGPEFLTYFNYEAQQDKSGLPNDRFSAERPEGSISTLTIQRTEQRDSAMYRCASSLGLSTNGNEQFFGPGTRLTVL.

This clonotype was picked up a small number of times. CDR3 sequence: CSAPPPGPETQYF. For the CDR3, the DNA is TGCAGTGCGCCCCCCCCAGGTCCCGAGACCCAGTACTTC. This chain links TRBV20-1 with TRBJ2-5; no clear D gene. This CDR3 spans 13 amino acids. Trimming removed 6 bases at V and 5 bases at J, with 16 bases between. Per germline, CDR1 DFQATT and CDR2 SNEGSKA (reference sequence).

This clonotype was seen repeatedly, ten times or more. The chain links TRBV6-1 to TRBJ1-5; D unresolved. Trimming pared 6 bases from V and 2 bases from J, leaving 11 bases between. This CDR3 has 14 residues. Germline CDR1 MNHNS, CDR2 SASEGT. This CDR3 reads CASRREGGNQPQHF. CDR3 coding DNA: TGTGCCAGCAGACGGGAAGGAGGCAATCAGCCCCAGCATTTT.

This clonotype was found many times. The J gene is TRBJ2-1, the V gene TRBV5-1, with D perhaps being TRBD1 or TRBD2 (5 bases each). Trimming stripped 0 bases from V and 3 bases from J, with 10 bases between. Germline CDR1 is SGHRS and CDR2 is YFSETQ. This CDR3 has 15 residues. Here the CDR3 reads CASSLVQGDYNEQFF. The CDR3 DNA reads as TGCGCCAGCAGCTTGGTTCAGGGAGACTACAATGAGCAGTTCTTC.

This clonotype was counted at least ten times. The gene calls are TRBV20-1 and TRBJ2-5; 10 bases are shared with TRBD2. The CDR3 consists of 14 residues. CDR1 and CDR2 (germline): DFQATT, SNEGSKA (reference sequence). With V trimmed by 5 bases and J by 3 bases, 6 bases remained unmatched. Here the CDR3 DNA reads TGCAGTGCTGCACACGGACTAGCGGAAGAGACCCAGTACTTC. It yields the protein CSAAHGLAEETQYF.

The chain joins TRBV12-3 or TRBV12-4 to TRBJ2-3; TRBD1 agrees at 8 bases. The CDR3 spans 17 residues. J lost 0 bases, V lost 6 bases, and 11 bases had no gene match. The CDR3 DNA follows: TGTGCCAGCAGACCAGACAGGGGCAGAACTAGCACAGATACGCAGTATTTT. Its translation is CASRPDRGRTSTDTQYF.

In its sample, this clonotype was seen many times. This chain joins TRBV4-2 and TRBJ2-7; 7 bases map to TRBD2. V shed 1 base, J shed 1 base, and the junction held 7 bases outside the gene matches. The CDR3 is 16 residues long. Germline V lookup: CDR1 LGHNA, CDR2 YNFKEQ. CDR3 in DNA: TGTGCCAGCAGCCAAGCTCTGGCTAGCGGTTCCTACGAGCAGTACTTC. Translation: CASSQALASGSYEQYF.

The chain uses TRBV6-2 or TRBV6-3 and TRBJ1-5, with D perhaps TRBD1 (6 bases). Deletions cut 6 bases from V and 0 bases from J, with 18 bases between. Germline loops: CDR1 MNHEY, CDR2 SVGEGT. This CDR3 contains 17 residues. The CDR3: CASRPLRGALSNQPQHF. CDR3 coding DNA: TGTGCCAGCAGACCCCTCCGGGGGGCCCTTAGCAATCAGCCCCAGCATTTT.

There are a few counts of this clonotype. The CDR3: CASGGPAVYNEQFF. The CDR3 bases are TGTGCCAGCGGAGGCCCGGCGGTTTACAATGAGCAGTTCTTC. The gene calls are TRBV9 and TRBJ2-1, with D possibly matching TRBD2 (5 bases). Germline V gene sequence: CDR1 SGDLS, CDR2 YYNGEE. CDR3 size: 14 residues. V was shortened by 7 bases and J by 4 bases, with 15 bases between the two germline ends.

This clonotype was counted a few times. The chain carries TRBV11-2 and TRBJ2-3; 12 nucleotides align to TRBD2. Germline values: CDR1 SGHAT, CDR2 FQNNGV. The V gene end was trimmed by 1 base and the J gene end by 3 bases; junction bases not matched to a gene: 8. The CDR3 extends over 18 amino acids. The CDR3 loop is CASSLVSLAGGLTDTQYF. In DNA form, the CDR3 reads TGTGCCAGCAGCTTAGTTTCTCTAGCGGGGGGGCTGACAGATACGCAGTATTTT.

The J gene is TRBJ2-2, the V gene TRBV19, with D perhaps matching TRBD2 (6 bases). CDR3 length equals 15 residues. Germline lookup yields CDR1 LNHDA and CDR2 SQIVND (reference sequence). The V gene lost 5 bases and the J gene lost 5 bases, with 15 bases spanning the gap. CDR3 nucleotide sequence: TGTGCCAGTAGTCGGGGAGGAGTTTGGACCGGGGAGCTGTTTTTT. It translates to CASSRGGVWTGELFF.